This is a list of T cell receptor beta chains from one sample in a study of OX40 agonist ivuxolimab in advanced cancers. Using immunoSEQ multiplex PCR, the repertoire was profiled, and TCRdb retains in-frame clones only, with some absent. The table includes about 78,000 clones, around 86% detected once. Sequencing was performed on CD4+ or CD8+ T cells sorted from blood, taken in a trial of the OX40 agonist ivuxolimab. The receptor source for this set is an adult with an advanced solid tumor such as melanoma, head and neck, liver or kidney cancer. Both conserved end residues are part of each CDR3. D genes are given only for firm matches. Size tells how often a clone was seen (once, few, many) or the class of an expanded clone, and some rows leave it out.

15 | NA | TRBD1 | TRBJ2-3 | TRBV28 | TGTGCCAGCAGTCCCGGGACAGTAGAAAGAGATACGCAGTATTTT | CASSPGTVERDTQYF
14 | NA | TRBD1 | TRBJ1-2 | TRBV7-9 | TGTGCCAGCAGCTCCCAGACAGGGGTCTATGGCTACACCTTC | CASSSQTGVYGYTF
13 | NA | NA | TRBJ2-1 | TRBV7-9 | TGTGCCAGCACCCATAGCGACCCCAATGAGCAGTTCTTC | CASTHSDPNEQFF
18 | NA | TRBD2 | TRBJ2-6 | TRBV7-2 | TGTGCCAGCAGCTCACAACTAGCGGGTTCCTCTGGGGCCAACGTCCTGACTTTC | CASSSQLAGSSGANVLTF
15 | NA | TRBD1 | TRBJ1-2 | TRBV11-2 | TGTGCCAGCAGCCCGCGGACAGGGATAAACTATGGCTACACCTTC | CASSPRTGINYGYTF
15 | NA | NA | TRBJ1-5 | TRBV7-2 | TGTGCCAGCAGCCGAAGCGGGGCCGCCGGTCAGCCCCAGCATTTT | CASSRSGAAGQPQHF
13 | NA | TRBD2 | TRBJ2-1 | TRBV13 | TGTGCCAGCGGGACTAGCGGGAGTCATGAGCAGTTCTTC | CASGTSGSHEQFF
13 | NA | TRBD1 | TRBJ1-1 | TRBV7-2 | TGTGCCAGCAGCCGGCCGGGACAGGGGGATGCTTTCTTT | CASSRPGQGDAFF
15 | NA | TRBD1 | TRBJ1-4 | TRBV28 | TGTGCCAGCAGTTCCCCGGACAGGTTTAATGAAAAACTGTTTTTT | CASSSPDRFNEKLFF
16 | NA | NA | TRBJ2-6 | TRBV9 | TGTGCCAGCAGCCCTCGGACCCACTCTGGGGCCAACGTCCTGACTTTC | CASSPRTHSGANVLTF
15 | NA | NA | TRBJ1-4 | TRBV5-1 | TGCGCCAGCAGCCCCCGAGGGACAACGAATGAAAAACTGTTTTTT | CASSPRGTTNEKLFF
12 | NA | NA | TRBJ2-7 | TRBV30 | TGTGCCTGGAGCGGTAAAAACATCTCCAAGTACTTC | CAWSGKNISKYF
14 | once | NA | TRBJ2-3 | TRBV6-1 | TGTGCCAGCAACAGGATCCTGCTAGGAGATACGCAGTATTTT | CASNRILLGDTQYF
15 | NA | NA | TRBJ2-2 | TRBV4-3 | TGCGCCAGCAGCCCGCGACCCGTGGGCGCCGGGGAGCTGTTTTTT | CASSPRPVGAGELFF
15 | NA | NA | TRBJ1-5 | TRBV12-5 | TGTGCTAGTGGTTTATCGCCAGGGAGTGGTCAGCCCCAGCATTTT | CASGLSPGSGQPQHF
14 | once | NA | TRBJ2-7 | TRBV18 | TGTGCCAGCTCACCATATCGGGAGACCTACGAGCAGTACTTC | CASSPYRETYEQYF
15 | once | TRBD2 | TRBJ2-3 | TRBV7-2 | TGTGCCAGCAGCTATAGCGGGAGTTTGTCAGATACGCAGTATTTT | CASSYSGSLSDTQYF
14 | NA | TRBD2 | TRBJ2-5 | TRBV7-9 | TGTGCCAGCAGGCAAGGACTAGCCGAAGAGACCCAGTACTTC | CASRQGLAEETQYF
13 | once | NA | TRBJ2-4 | TRBV5-1 | TGCGCCAGCAGCTTAGACGGTTTAGGCATTCAGTACTTC | CASSLDGLGIQYF
18 | NA | TRBD1 | TRBJ2-7 | TRBV19 | TGTGCCAGTAGTCCACACCATTCCGGACAGGTATCCTCCTACGAGCAGTACTTC | CASSPHHSGQVSSYEQYF
17 | NA | NA | TRBJ2-1 | TRBV7-8 | TGTGCCAGCAGCCTGTCGACCCCTTACCTTTCCTACAATGAGCAGTTCTTC | CASSLSTPYLSYNEQFF
18 | NA | TRBD2 | TRBJ2-7 | TRBV4-1 | TGCGCCAGCAGCCAAGTTGTGGGTAGCGGGTCGAGAGGACACGAGCAGTACTTC | CASSQVVGSGSRGHEQYF
14 | NA | TRBD2 | TRBJ2-3 | TRBV28 | TGTGCCAGCAGCCTTAGCGGGAGGGCCTTTGCGCAGTATTTT | CASSLSGRAFAQYF
18 | once | NA | TRBJ2-1 | TRBV7-9 | TGTGCCAGCAGCTTAGCGCGGGGTTCAATCAACGGGGGCAATGAGCAGTTCTTC | CASSLARGSINGGNEQFF
14 | NA | NA | TRBJ2-1 | TRBV9 | TGTGCCAGCAGCGGAGCGAACTCCTACAATGAGCAGTTCTTC | CASSGANSYNEQFF
16 | NA | NA | TRBJ2-1 | TRBV12-5 | TGTGCTAGTGGTTTGTCCCCAGGAGGCTCCTACAATGAGCAGTTCTTC | CASGLSPGGSYNEQFF
15 | NA | NA | TRBJ2-7 | TRBV6-5 | TGTGCCAGCAGTTACGTGGGAGTGGTGGACTACGAGCAGTACTTC | CASSYVGVVDYEQYF
12 | NA | NA | TRBJ2-2 | TRBV28 | TGTGCCAGCATTAAATTCACCGGGGAGCTGTTTTTT | CASIKFTGELFF
13 | NA | TRBD2 | TRBJ2-1 | TRBV28 | TGTGCCAGCAGAGCGGGGGGTTACAATGAGCAGTTCTTC | CASRAGGYNEQFF
19 | once | NA | TRBJ2-3 | TRBV7-2 | TGTGCCAGCAGCTTAGACCCATTTGCAGCGGGCCGGGAAGCAGATACGCAGTATTTT | CASSLDPFAAGREADTQYF
15 | NA | TRBD1 | TRBJ1-6 | TRBV28 | TGTGCCAGCAGCCGCGGGACAGGGCATAATTCACCCCTCCACTTT | CASSRGTGHNSPLHF
17 | once | TRBD2 | TRBJ2-3 | TRBV6-1 | TGTGCCAGCAGTGACTTGGCTAGCGGTTATGGCACAGATACGCAGTATTTT | CASSDLASGYGTDTQYF
13 | NA | TRBD1 | TRBJ1-2 | TRBV28 | TGTGCCAGCAGTAACCGGACAGGGAATGGCTACACCTTC | CASSNRTGNGYTF
14 | NA | NA | TRBJ2-1 | TRBV5-6 | TGTGCCAGCAGCTTTCCGGGATCCTACAATGAGCAGTTCTTC | CASSFPGSYNEQFF
18 | NA | TRBD2 | TRBJ2-7 | TRBV10-3 | TGTGCCATGAACCTAGGGACTAGCGGGAGTTACCTCCTCGGCGAGCAGTACTTC | CAMNLGTSGSYLLGEQYF
16 | few | NA | TRBJ1-2 | TRBV4-1 | TGCGCCAGCAGCCAAGAACCGAGGTCGAGGCCCTATGGCTACACCTTC | CASSQEPRSRPYGYTF
16 | few | NA | TRBJ1-2 | TRBV28 | TGTGCCAGCAGTTTGGATACAGCCGTCACCCACTATGGCTACACCTTC | CASSLDTAVTHYGYTF
15 | NA | NA | TRBJ2-7 | TRBV5-4 | TGTGCCAGCAGCTTGCCGGGACTGCCCTCGTACGAGCAGTACTTC | CASSLPGLPSYEQYF
16 | NA | TRBD1 | TRBJ2-2 | TRBV9 | TGTGCCAGCAGCGTAGGAGAGGGGGCCGGAACCGGGGAGCTGTTTTTT | CASSVGEGAGTGELFF
21 | NA | TRBD2 | TRBJ2-1 | TRBV14 | TGTGCCAGCAGCCAAAAGATCAACGGCTATCCGGGACTAGCGGGGAAAAATGAGCAGTTCTTC | CASSQKINGYPGLAGKNEQFF
16 | once | NA | TRBJ2-7 | TRBV18 | TGTGCCAGCTCACTTCAGGGTGCCCCCCTTGCGGTAGAGCAGTACTTC | CASSLQGAPLAVEQYF
17 | NA | NA | TRBJ1-4 | TRBV18 | TGTGCCAGCTCACTCCCGTTTGGGCAGGGCCTCGGTGAAAAACTGTTTTTT | CASSLPFGQGLGEKLFF
14 | NA | NA | TRBJ1-2 | TRBV5-4 | TGTGCCAGCAGCTTGGTCGGCCAGGTCTATGGCTACACCTTC | CASSLVGQVYGYTF
12 | NA | NA | TRBJ1-5 | TRBV28 | TGTGCCAGCAGTTTACCCAATCAGCCCCAGCATTTT | CASSLPNQPQHF
16 | NA | TRBD1 | TRBJ2-7 | TRBV5-4 | TGTGCCAGCAGCCACCCGGGACAGGGGTCCTCCTACGAGCAGTACTTC | CASSHPGQGSSYEQYF
13 | NA | NA | TRBJ1-2 | TRBV7-2 | TGTGCCAGCCGTATACATTTGAACTATGGCTACACCTTC | CASRIHLNYGYTF
14 | NA | TRBD2 | TRBJ2-1 | TRBV6-4 | TGTGCCAGTTCACCCGGGACTAGCAGTAATGAGCAGTTCTTC | CASSPGTSSNEQFF
12 | NA | NA | TRBJ1-1 | TRBV7-9 | TGTGCCAGCAGCACCACCGGGACTGAAGCTTTCTTT | CASSTTGTEAFF
14 | NA | NA | TRBJ1-2 | TRBV5-1 | TGCGCCAGCAGCTTGGAATGGGGACCGGGGGGCTACACCTTC | CASSLEWGPGGYTF
15 | NA | NA | TRBJ1-3 | TRBV15 | TGTGCCACCAGGGTGGACACGAGCTCTGGAAACACCATATATTTT | CATRVDTSSGNTIYF